Each of the 8 T cell receptor beta chains below was sequenced from the same sample in a study of blood T cell repertoires in COVID-19. Repertoires were generated with immunoSEQ multiplex PCR, while TCRdb's copy carries only in-frame clones and drops some. The data contain tens of thousands of clones, approximately 80% of them singletons. Input material: peripheral blood. The source is a man aged 25-40 years with COVID-19, enrolled during active disease.

This chain connects TRBV5-6 to TRBJ2-7; 14 nucleotides match TRBD2. Germline lookup yields CDR1 SGHDT and CDR2 YYEEEE. This CDR3 is 16 amino acids long. The junction had 5 bases not matched to a gene; V was cut back by 1 base and J by 5 bases. This chain's CDR3 is CASSLRTSGRTDEQYF. As DNA, the CDR3 is TGTGCCAGCAGCTTGAGGACTAGCGGGAGGACAGACGAGCAGTACTTC. The whole variable domain, filled in from reference TRBV5-6 and TRBJ2-7, reads DAGVTQSPTHLIKTRGQQVTLRCSPKSGHDTVSWYQQALGQGPQFIFQYYEEEERQRGNFPDRFSGHQFPNYSSELNVNALLLGDSALYLCASSLRTSGRTDEQYFGPGTRLTVT.

This rearrangement joins TRBV5-5 to TRBJ2-2; TRBD2 matches at 8 bases. V gave up 3 bases and J gave up 1 base; unmatched junction bases: 8. The CDR3 extends over 17 amino acids. Germline V gene lookup returns CDR1 SGHKS and CDR2 YYEKEE (reference sequence). The CDR3 loop is CASSYNLAGMNTGELFF. DNA for the CDR3: TGTGCCAGCAGCTACAATTTAGCGGGAATGAACACCGGGGAGCTGTTTTTT.

The chain joins TRBV2 to TRBJ2-5; weak D call: TRBD1 (7 bases). Per germline, CDR1 SNHLY and CDR2 FYNNEI. This CDR3 spans 17 amino acids. The germline V and J ends were trimmed by 6 bases and 4 bases, with 24 bases remaining between them. The CDR3, as DNA: TGTGCCAGCAGGTCCTTCGGACAGGAGGGATGGGGAGAGACCCAGTACTTC. Translating gives CASRSFGQEGWGETQYF.

This chain links TRBV7-9 with TRBJ1-1, with a tentative D call TRBD1 (5 bases). The CDR3 spans 13 residues. V was trimmed by 5 bases and J by 7 bases, leaving 14 bases between them. Germline V gives CDR1 SEHNR, CDR2 FQNEAQ (reference sequence). The CDR3 DNA reads TGTGCCAGCAGCATGGACACGGACGTTGAAGCTTTCTTT. Protein: CASSMDTDVEAFF.

The V gene is TRBV4-2, the J gene TRBJ2-7; 9 positions match TRBD2. The germline V gene has CDR1 LGHNA and CDR2 YNFKEQ. Trimming at V came to 7 bases and at J to 2 bases, leaving 6 bases not matched to a gene. The CDR3 sequence is 14 residues long. CDR3 in DNA: TGTGCCAGCACCCCTAGCGGGGACCCCTACGAGCAGTACTTC. It is translated as CASTPSGDPYEQYF.

This chain's CDR3 is CASSLHYEQYF. CDR3 nucleotides: TGTGCCAGCAGTTTACACTACGAGCAGTACTTC. This chain joins TRBV12-3 or TRBV12-4 and TRBJ2-7, with D unclear. Trimming took 2 bases from V and 3 from J, leaving 2 bases between them. CDR3 length equals 11 residues.

The V and J genes are TRBV6-5 and TRBJ2-1; 10 bases are shared with TRBD2. V trimming: 8 bases; J trimming: 5 bases; junction bases outside the gene matches: 0. This CDR3 contains 12 residues. Germline assignment: CDR1 MNHEY and CDR2 SVGAGI. This CDR3 is CASGTSDNEQFF. For the CDR3, the DNA is TGTGCCAGCGGGACTAGCGACAATGAGCAGTTCTTC.

The chain is built from TRBV10-3 and TRBJ2-5; possibly TRBD1 for D (5 bases). Germline V gene sequence: CDR1 ENHRY, CDR2 SYGVKD. The CDR3 totals 15 residues. V was trimmed by 0 bases and J by 2 bases, leaving 10 bases between them. The CDR3 DNA follows: TGTGCCATCAGTGAGTCTAAGGGGCTACAAGAGACCCAGTACTTC. This encodes CAISESKGLQETQYF.